A selection of T cell receptor beta chains follows, all from one sample in a study of cytomegalovirus exposure and HLA in healthy donors. Assay used: immunoSEQ multiplex PCR; TCRdb lists only in-frame clones, some missing. This table has 150,000 or so clones, 65% to 85% appearing once. Sequencing was carried out using PBMCs. These receptors were taken from a male donor in good health and CMV-seropositive. Both conserved end residues are part of each CDR3. A D gene is named only where the DNA matches it firmly. Size tells how often a clone was seen (once, few, many) or the class of an expanded clone, and some rows leave it out.

abundance | j_gene | d_gene | v_gene | CDR3aa | CDR3nt
few | TRBJ2-1 | . | TRBV28 | CASISPGTPYNEQFF | TGTGCCAGCATCTCCCCTGGGACACCCTACAATGAGCAGTTCTTC
. | TRBJ2-2 | . | TRBV5-1 | CASTVASYLTGELFF | TGCGCCAGCACAGTCGCTAGTTATCTCACCGGGGAGCTGTTTTTT
. | TRBJ2-2 | TRBD1 | TRBV11-3 | CASSFGQGGTGELFF | TGTGCCAGCAGCTTCGGACAGGGGGGAACCGGGGAGCTGTTTTTT
. | TRBJ1-4 | TRBD1 | TRBV7-9 | CASSKSGTGDPRGEKLFF | TGTGCCAGCAGTAAATCTGGGACAGGGGATCCGAGGGGTGAAAAACTGTTTTTT
. | TRBJ2-7 | TRBD1 | TRBV6-1 | CASSSGQGVFDEQYF | TGTGCCAGCAGCTCCGGACAGGGGGTTTTTGATGAGCAGTACTTC
once | TRBJ2-1 | . | TRBV12-5 | CASGPQGPILNEQFF | TGTGCTAGTGGTCCCCAGGGCCCAATCCTTAATGAGCAGTTCTTC
. | TRBJ1-1 | . | TRBV15 | CATTPGTARPNTEAFF | TGTGCCACCACCCCAGGGACTGCCCGGCCGAACACTGAAGCTTTCTTT
few | TRBJ2-5 | . | TRBV7-5 | CARSLRGGRKGETQYF | TGTGCCAGAAGCTTAAGGGGCGGGAGGAAGGGAGAGACCCAGTACTTC
. | TRBJ2-7 | . | TRBV27 | CASGPGVSYEQYF | TGTGCCAGCGGACCGGGGGTCTCCTACGAGCAGTACTTC
. | TRBJ2-7 | TRBD1 | TRBV30 | CAWRGEGTGDEQYF | TGTGCCTGGAGGGGGGAAGGGACAGGGGACGAGCAGTACTTC
few | TRBJ2-5 | TRBD2 | TRBV6-1 | CASSEGTSGVGETQYF | TGTGCCAGCAGTGAAGGGACTAGCGGTGTCGGTGAGACCCAGTACTTC
. | TRBJ2-1 | TRBD1 | TRBV7-9 | CASSKRQGYNEQFF | TGTGCCAGCAGCAAAAGACAGGGCTACAATGAGCAGTTCTTC
. | TRBJ2-7 | . | TRBV19 | CASSIIEDEQYF | TGTGCCAGTAGTATCATCGAGGACGAGCAGTACTTC
once | TRBJ2-2 | TRBD2 | TRBV19 | CASSIGAVGRGAGELFF | TGTGCCAGTAGTATTGGGGCCGTGGGGAGGGGTGCCGGGGAGCTGTTTTTT
. | TRBJ1-3 | . | TRBV5-5 | CATSRDSGNTIYF | TGTGCCACCTCCCGGGACTCTGGAAACACCATATATTTT
. | TRBJ2-7 | TRBD2 | TRBV28 | CASSLTAGNSYEQYF | TGTGCCAGCAGTTTAACAGCGGGGAATTCCTACGAGCAGTACTTC
. | TRBJ1-1 | . | TRBV6-1 | CASSTDRRHTEAFF | TGTGCCAGCAGCACTGACAGGCGCCACACTGAAGCTTTCTTT
once | TRBJ2-1 | TRBD2 | TRBV5-6 | CASSLMGLLYNEQFF | TGTGCCAGCAGCTTGATGGGACTACTATACAATGAGCAGTTCTTC
. | TRBJ2-3 | TRBD2 | TRBV5-6 | CASSLECPSGSCTDTQYF | TGTGCCAGCAGCTTGGAGTGTCCTAGCGGGAGTTGCACAGATACGCAGTATTTT
. | TRBJ2-5 | TRBD2 | TRBV14 | CASSQETSGGQETQYF | TGTGCCAGCAGCCAGGAAACTAGCGGGGGCCAAGAGACCCAGTACTTC